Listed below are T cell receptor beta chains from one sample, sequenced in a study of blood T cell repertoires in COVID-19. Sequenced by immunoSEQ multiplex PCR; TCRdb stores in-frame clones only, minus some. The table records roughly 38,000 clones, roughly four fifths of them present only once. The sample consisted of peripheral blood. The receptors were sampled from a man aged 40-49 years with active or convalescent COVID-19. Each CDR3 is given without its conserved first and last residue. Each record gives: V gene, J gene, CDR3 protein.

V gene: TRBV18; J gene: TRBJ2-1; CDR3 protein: ASSPPTSGNEQF
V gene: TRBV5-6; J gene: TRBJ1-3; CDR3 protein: ASSPGGISGNTIY
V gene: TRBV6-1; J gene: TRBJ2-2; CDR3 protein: ASSEGEIRELF
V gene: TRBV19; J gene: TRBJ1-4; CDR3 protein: ATRNRGPGEKLF
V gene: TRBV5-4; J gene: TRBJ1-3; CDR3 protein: ASSLDPGRGNTIY
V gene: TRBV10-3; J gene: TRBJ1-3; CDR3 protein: AISAPGQSTNTIY
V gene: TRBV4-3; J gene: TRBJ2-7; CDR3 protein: ASSQEEGGPSEQY
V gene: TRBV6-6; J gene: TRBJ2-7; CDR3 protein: ASSYPGTGGFYEQY
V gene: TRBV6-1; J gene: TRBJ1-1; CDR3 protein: ASSEAGHPEVGTEAF
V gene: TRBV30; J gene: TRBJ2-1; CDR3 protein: AFQRQGLIDEQF
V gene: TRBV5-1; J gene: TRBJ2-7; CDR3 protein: ASSLRLAGENEQY
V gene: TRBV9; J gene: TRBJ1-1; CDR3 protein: ASSGEGGDRSTPEAF
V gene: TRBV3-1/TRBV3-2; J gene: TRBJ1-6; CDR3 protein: ASSPAGERSPLH
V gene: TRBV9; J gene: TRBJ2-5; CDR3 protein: ASSVAGYQETQY
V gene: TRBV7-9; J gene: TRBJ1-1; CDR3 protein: ASSIPTGKNTEAF
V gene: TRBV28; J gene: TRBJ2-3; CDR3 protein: ASTGGTSFADTQY
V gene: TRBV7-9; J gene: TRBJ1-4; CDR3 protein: ASSPQRATNEKLF
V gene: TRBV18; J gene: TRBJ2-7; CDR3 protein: ASSLRLAGGGEQY
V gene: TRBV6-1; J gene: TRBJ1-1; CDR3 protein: ASSESGGTEAF
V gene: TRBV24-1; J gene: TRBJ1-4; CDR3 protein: ATSEEGTGNEKLF
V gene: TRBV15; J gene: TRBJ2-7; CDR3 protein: ATSRDPTGYEQY
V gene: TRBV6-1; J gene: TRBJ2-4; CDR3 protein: ASSDGDRLAKNIQY
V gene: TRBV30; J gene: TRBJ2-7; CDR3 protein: AWSVPWQGYEQY
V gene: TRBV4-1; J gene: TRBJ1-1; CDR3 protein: ASSPGQGNPEAF
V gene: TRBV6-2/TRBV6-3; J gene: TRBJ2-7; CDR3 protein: ASSKTVREQY
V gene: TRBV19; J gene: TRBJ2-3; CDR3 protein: ASRVAATDTQY
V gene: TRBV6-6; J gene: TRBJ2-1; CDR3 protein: ASSYGRIYNEQF
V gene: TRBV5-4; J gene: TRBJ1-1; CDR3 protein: ASSSLTGLNTEAF
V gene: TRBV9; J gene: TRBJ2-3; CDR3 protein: ASSVRESTDTQY
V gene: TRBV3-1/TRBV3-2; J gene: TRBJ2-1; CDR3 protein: ASSGLAGQEQF
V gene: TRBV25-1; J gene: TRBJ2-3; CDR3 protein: ASSEGDRYTDTQY
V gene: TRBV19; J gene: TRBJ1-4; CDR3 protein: ASSPFGKGDGEKLF
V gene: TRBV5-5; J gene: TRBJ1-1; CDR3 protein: ASSLRQGGTEAF
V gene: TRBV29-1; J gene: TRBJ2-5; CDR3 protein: SVEDSWGEGETQY
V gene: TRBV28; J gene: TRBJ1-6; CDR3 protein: ASSLPPRRGNSPLH
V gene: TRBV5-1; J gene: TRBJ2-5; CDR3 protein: ASSTGLAEETQY
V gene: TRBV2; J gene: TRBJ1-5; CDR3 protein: ASSGDRGDQPQH
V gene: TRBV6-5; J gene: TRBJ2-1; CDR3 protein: ASSYSSSYNEQF
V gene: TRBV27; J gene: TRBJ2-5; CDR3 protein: ASSFNRAETQY
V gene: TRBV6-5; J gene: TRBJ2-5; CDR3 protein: ASSYSTSGQTQY
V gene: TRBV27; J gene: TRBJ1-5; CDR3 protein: ASRGARSTQH
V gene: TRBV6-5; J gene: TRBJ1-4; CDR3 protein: ASSYSGGGGEKLF
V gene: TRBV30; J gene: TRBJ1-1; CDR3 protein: AWSPGLEAF
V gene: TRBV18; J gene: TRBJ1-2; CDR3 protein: ASSPDSTSNYGYT
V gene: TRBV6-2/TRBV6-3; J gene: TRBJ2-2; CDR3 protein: ASSYRPGGPGELF
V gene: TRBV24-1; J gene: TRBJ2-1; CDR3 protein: ATSDPDSRSYNEQF
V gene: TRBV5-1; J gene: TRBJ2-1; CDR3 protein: ASSDGQWDEQF
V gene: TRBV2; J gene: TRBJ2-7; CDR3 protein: ASMAARRSVSYEQY
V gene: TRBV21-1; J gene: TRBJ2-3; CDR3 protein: ASSKRGQRPPRGTDTQY
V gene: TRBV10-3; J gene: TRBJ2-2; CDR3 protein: AISESFPGGTGYAGELF